These 30 T cell receptor beta chains were sequenced from one sample in a study of beta chain features in type 1 diabetes. Antigen specificity for these receptors is unknown. Expressed TCRB transcripts were sequenced because the isolated RNA had all been reverse transcribed beforehand. Generated by immunoSEQ multiplex PCR, the TCRdb table keeps only in-frame clones and is missing some. Of hundreds of thousands of clones detected, around 15% appear once; the ten largest clones hold approximately 0.021%. Findings and limits, study-wide: Shortening that was moderate but significant affected the TCRB CDR3s of Type 1 diabetes patients in all four CD4+ subsets.

Sequencing was performed on naive CD4+ T cells from blood. The origin of the receptors is a man between 18 and 29 years old with type 1 diabetes.

The J gene is TRBJ2-7, the V gene TRBV25-1; 10 bases are shared with TRBD1. V shed 4 bases, J shed 10 bases, and the junction held 7 bases outside the gene matches. The CDR3 length is 13 residues. From germline, CDR1 is MGHDK and CDR2 SYGVNS. CDR3 sequence: CASSGTDRGVQYF. DNA for the CDR3: TGTGCCAGCAGTGGAACGGACAGGGGGGTACAGTACTTC.

As regards this clone: This specimen includes other DNA sequences encoding the same CDR3. The chain joins TRBV7-2 to TRBJ1-5, with unresolved D. Germline-derived CDR1 and CDR2 are SGHTA and FQGNSA. The V end was cut by 1 base, the J end by 6 bases, with 7 bases between. CDR3 length equals 13 residues. CDR3 residues: CASSLDRAQPQHF. The CDR3 region has the DNA TGTGCCAGCAGCTTAGATAGGGCTCAGCCCCAGCATTTT.

CDR3 sequence (DNA): TGCGCCAGCAGTGATCAGAGGACAGATACGCAGTATTTT. Its protein product is CASSDQRTDTQYF. The J gene is TRBJ2-3, the V gene TRBV10-1; no reliable D call. V was clipped by 3 bases and J by 3 bases, with 7 bases between them. Germline CDR1 and CDR2: WNHNN and SYGVQD (reference sequence). This CDR3 comprises 13 residues.

This clone was counted only a few times. The same CDR3 arises from other DNA sequences in this sample as well. This chain links TRBV2 with TRBJ1-1; no definite D call. Trimming stripped 7 bases from V and 0 bases from J, with 9 bases between. The CDR3 is made up of 13 amino acids. Germline V gene sequence: CDR1 SNHLY, CDR2 FYNNEI. CDR3 sequence reads: CASNRDLNTEAFF. In DNA, the CDR3 is TGTGCCAGCAACCGAGACCTGAACACTGAAGCTTTCTTT.

V gene TRBV27 combines with J gene TRBJ1-6; D is undetermined. Germline CDR1 and CDR2: MNHEY and SMNVEV (reference sequence). The length of the CDR3 is 14 residues. V lost 5 bases and J 9 bases, leaving 14 bases between the germline ends. CDR3 protein: CASSRGSSFSPLHF. CDR3 coding DNA: TGTGCCAGCAGTCGCGGGTCGTCCTTTTCACCCCTCCACTTT.

V gene TRBV11-1 combines with J gene TRBJ2-7, with 7 bases matching TRBD1. CDR3 length: 15 residues. The germline gives CDR1 SGHAT, CDR2 FQDESV (reference sequence). Trimming cost V 3 bases and J 1 base; bases outside gene matches: 6. The CDR3 DNA follows: TGTGCCAGCAGCTTCGGACAGGACCCGTCCTACGAGCAGTACTTC. As protein: CASSFGQDPSYEQYF.

Worth noting for this clone: Sequence at one end of the junction differs from germline and may be a read error. The chain employs TRBV10-3 and TRBJ2-5; weak D call: TRBD2 (5 bases). The V gene's germline CDR1 is ENHRY and CDR2 SYGVKD. The CDR3 length is 15 residues. CDR3 loop: CASSRTGGGQETQYF. The DNA for the CDR3 is TGTGCCAGCAGTCGGACGGGTGGAGGCCAAGAGACCCAGTACTTC.

The chain couples TRBV7-9 to TRBJ2-7; D gene unclear. The V and J ends lost 5 bases and 2 bases respectively, with 16 bases between them. CDR1 is SEHNR and CDR2 is FQNEAQ in the germline V gene (reference sequence). The CDR3 is made up of 15 amino acids. CDR3 in DNA: TGTGCCAGCAGCCCCTTGTGGCAGGAACCCTACGAGCAGTACTTC. The encoded protein is CASSPLWQEPYEQYF.

The rearrangement uses TRBV16 and TRBJ1-4; 7 bases match TRBD1. The junction had 6 bases not matched to a gene; V was cut back by 5 bases and J by 0 bases. The CDR3 is 16 residues long. From germline, CDR1 is KGHSY and CDR2 FQNENV. CDR3 protein: CASSDRVGATNEKLFF. Here the CDR3 DNA reads TGTGCCAGCAGCGACAGGGTTGGGGCAACTAATGAAAAACTGTTTTTT.

This chain links TRBV7-2 with TRBJ1-2; tentatively, D is TRBD1 (6 bases). Trimming cost V 1 base and J 8 bases, with 11 bases left between them. CDR1 is SGHTA and CDR2 is FQGNSA in the germline V gene. CDR3 length: 13 amino acids. CDR3 in amino acids: CASSLGQVEGYTF. The CDR3 DNA reads as TGTGCCAGCAGCTTAGGACAGGTGGAGGGCTACACCTTC.

This sequence joins TRBV25-1 and TRBJ2-5, with 9 bases matching TRBD2. V was pared by 8 bases and J by 4 bases, with 2 bases of the junction left unmatched. This CDR3 has 12 amino acids. Germline CDR1 reads MGHDK; CDR2 reads SYGVNS. The CDR3 loop reads CASGGGGETQYF. Here the CDR3 DNA reads TGTGCCAGCGGCGGGGGGGGAGAGACCCAGTACTTC.

As regards this clone: Other nucleotide sequences in the sample specify the same CDR3. The J gene is TRBJ2-3, the V gene TRBV19, with a tentative D call TRBD2 (6 bases). The CDR3 has 13 residues. Germline CDR1 reads LNHDA; CDR2 reads SQIVND (reference sequence). Trimming took off 4 bases at V and 3 bases at J, with 8 bases between the two ends. The CDR3 reads CASSSGVTDTQYF. The CDR3 region has the DNA TGTGCCAGTAGTAGCGGGGTGACAGATACGCAGTATTTT. The complete variable domain, with remaining parts taken from reference TRBV19 and TRBJ2-3, reads DGGITQSPKYLFRKEGQNVTLSCEQNLNHDAMYWYRQDPGQGLRLIYYSQIVNDFQKGDIAEGYSVSREKKESFPLTVTSAQKNPTAFYLCASSSGVTDTQYFGPGTRLTVL.

This rearrangement joins TRBV7-9 to TRBJ2-2, with D perhaps matching TRBD2 (5 bases). The CDR3 has 13 amino acids. Germline V gives CDR1 SEHNR, CDR2 FQNEAQ (reference sequence). With 2 bases removed from V and 7 bases from J, the gap between germline ends came to 8 bases. In nucleotides, the CDR3 is TGTGCCAGCAGCTTAACTCGGGACGGGGAGCTGTTTTTT. It specifies CASSLTRDGELFF.

The chain recombines TRBV9 with TRBJ1-3; weak D call: TRBD1 (6 bases). The V end was cut by 6 bases, the J end by 0 bases, with 10 bases between. The CDR3 spans 14 residues. Germline CDR1 and CDR2: SGDLS and YYNGEE. CDR3 sequence reads: CASTDRISGNTIYF. The CDR3 region has the DNA TGTGCCAGCACGGACAGAATCTCTGGAAACACCATATATTTT.

CDR3 in DNA: TGTGCCAGCAGTGAGGAGGCAGGGGAGGAGACCCAGTACTTC. Translation gives CASSEEAGEETQYF. This sequence joins TRBV2 and TRBJ2-5, with D maybe TRBD1 (6 bases). V was cut by 3 bases and J by 5 bases, with 13 bases left in between. There are 14 residues in the CDR3. CDR1 is SNHLY, CDR2 FYNNEI, per germline.

The rearrangement uses TRBV5-1 and TRBJ2-7; maybe TRBD2 (5 bases). Germline CDR1 is SGHRS and CDR2 is YFSETQ. With 2 bases removed from V and 7 bases from J, the gap between germline ends came to 16 bases. The CDR3 runs to 14 residues. For the CDR3, the DNA is TGCGCCAGCAGCTTCGAGGAACCGACGGGGGAGCAGTACTTC. The encoded protein is CASSFEEPTGEQYF.

This clone was detected only a few times. The CDR3 DNA follows: TGCAGCGCGACGACCGGGACAGGAAATAATGAAAAACTGTTTTTT. Amino acids: CSATTGTGNNEKLFF. The chain uses TRBV29-1 and TRBJ1-4, with 8 bases lining up with TRBD1. This CDR3 comprises 15 residues. CDR1 and CDR2 (germline): SQVTM, ANQGSEA. Trimming cost V 7 bases and J 4 bases; bases outside gene matches: 11.

The chain's CDR3 is CSVNRGGYTEAFF. CDR3 DNA sequence: TGCAGCGTCAACAGGGGGGGGTACACTGAAGCTTTCTTT. The chain combines TRBV29-1 with TRBJ1-1; 8 positions agree with TRBD1. After removal of 6 bases from V and 3 bases from J, the junction contained 6 bases not matched to a gene. The CDR3 is made up of 13 amino acids. The germline CDR1 and CDR2 sequences are SQVTM and ANQGSEA.

The chain uses TRBV14 and TRBJ1-6; D might be TRBD1 (5 bases). The CDR3 contains 15 residues. V dropped 1 base and J dropped 6 bases, with 10 bases sitting between them. The germline V gene encodes CDR1 SGHDN and CDR2 FVKESK. Here the CDR3 DNA reads TGTGCCAGCAGCCAAGGACGACAGATTAATTCACCCCTCCACTTT. Translation gives CASSQGRQINSPLHF.

Points on this clone: Distinct nucleotide sequences in the sample also encode this CDR3. The J gene is TRBJ2-7, the V gene TRBV28; unclear D gene. The length of the CDR3 is 11 residues. Per the germline V gene, CDR1 is MDHEN and CDR2 is SYDVKM. With 2 bases removed from V and 6 bases from J, the gap between germline ends came to 5 bases. The CDR3 DNA reads TGTGCCAGCAGTTTAAGCCGCGAGCAGTACTTC. It specifies CASSLSREQYF.

This clone showed up just a few times. The same CDR3 also results from other DNA sequences found in this sample. The chain employs TRBV18 and TRBJ1-2; a possible D gene is TRBD1 (6 bases). The CDR3 covers 14 residues. Germline CDR1 and CDR2: KGHSH and LQKENI. V lost 0 bases to trimming and J lost 2 bases, with 7 bases between them. The chain's CDR3 is CASSPPTGNYGYTF. Here the CDR3 DNA reads TGTGCCAGCTCACCACCTACAGGGAACTATGGCTACACCTTC.

CDR3 DNA sequence: TGCGCCAGCAGCTTGGGTCGGGATTACAATGAGCAGTTCTTC. Protein sequence: CASSLGRDYNEQFF. V is TRBV5-1 and J is TRBJ2-1, with D possibly matching TRBD2 (5 bases). Trimming left V 0 bases short and J 4 bases short, with 8 bases between. The CDR3 extends over 14 amino acids. Germline lookup yields CDR1 SGHRS and CDR2 YFSETQ. Together with reference TRBV5-1 and TRBJ2-1, the CDR3 gives the full variable domain: KAGVTQTPRYLIKTRGQQVTLSCSPISGHRSVSWYQQTPGQGLQFLFEYFSETQRNKGNFPGRFSGRQFSNSRSEMNVSTLELGDSALYLCASSLGRDYNEQFFGPGTRLTVL.

This clone was observed a handful of times. Here the CDR3 reads CASSRVRGDYNEQFF. The CDR3 nucleotides read TGCGCCAGCAGCCGCGTACGGGGAGACTACAATGAGCAGTTCTTC. The chain has TRBV4-1 and TRBJ2-1; D is perhaps TRBD2 (5 bases). Trimming took 4 bases from V and 3 from J, leaving 13 bases between them. CDR1 is MGHRA, CDR2 YSYEKL, per germline. This CDR3 region has 15 residues.

This clone was recorded a few times. V usage is TRBV7-3 and J usage is TRBJ2-1; 11 bases are a match to TRBD2. The germline V gene encodes CDR1 SGHTA and CDR2 FQGTGA. The CDR3 consists of 16 residues. The V and J ends lost 5 bases and 4 bases, in that order; junction bases with no gene match: 7. The CDR3 region is CASSPMGLAAYNEQFF. CDR3 bases: TGTGCCAGCAGCCCAATGGGACTAGCGGCTTACAATGAGCAGTTCTTC.

The CDR3 protein is CATSSLGGIGYGYTF. The CDR3 nucleotides read TGTGCCACCAGCAGCCTAGGGGGCATCGGCTATGGCTACACCTTC. The chain employs TRBV15 and TRBJ1-2, with TRBD1 identical over 7 bases. The CDR3 length is 15 residues. Trimming took 3 bases from V and 4 from J; bases not matched to a gene: 8. CDR1 is LNHNV, CDR2 YYDKDF, per germline (reference sequence).

In its sample, this clone was seen a few times. The chain joins TRBV7-9 to TRBJ2-1, with D possibly matching TRBD1 (6 bases). V was pared by 3 bases and J by 10 bases, with 13 bases between. The CDR3 length is 13 residues. The V gene's germline CDR1 is SEHNR and CDR2 FQNEAQ (reference sequence). CDR3 in amino acids: CASSLGAVQEQFF. CDR3 in DNA: TGTGCCAGCAGCTTGGGGGCGGTCCAGGAGCAGTTCTTC.

Comment on this clone: The same CDR3 also results from other DNA sequences found in this sample. The V and J genes are TRBV12-5 and TRBJ2-3, with D unclear. The germline CDR1 and CDR2 sequences are LGHNT and FRNRAP. Trimming took off 1 base at V and 6 bases at J, with 2 bases between the two ends. The CDR3 is 11 amino acids. The CDR3 DNA sequence: TGTGCTAGTGGTTTGGGGGATACGCAGTATTTT. The encoded protein is CASGLGDTQYF.

The rearrangement links TRBV5-6 to TRBJ1-5; D remains unclear. This CDR3 comprises 14 residues. Germline CDR1 is SGHDT and CDR2 is YYEEEE. V lost 1 base to trimming and J lost 3 bases, with 8 bases between them. The CDR3 here is CASSLNGYNQPQHF. For the CDR3, the DNA is TGTGCCAGCAGCTTGAACGGATACAATCAGCCCCAGCATTTT.

The genes are TRBV4-1 and TRBJ2-3, with 15 nucleotides matching TRBD2. CDR1 is MGHRA, CDR2 YSYEKL, per germline. Trimming removed 4 bases from V and 0 bases from J; junction bases left unmatched: 5. The CDR3 is 18 amino acids. The CDR3 sequence is CASSLGLAGGQSTDTQYF. CDR3 DNA sequence: TGCGCCAGCAGCCTCGGACTAGCGGGGGGGCAAAGCACAGATACGCAGTATTTT.

This clone was found a few times. V usage is TRBV18 and J usage is TRBJ2-1, with D possibly being TRBD1 or TRBD2 (5 bases each). V shed 3 bases and J shed 1 base, with 13 bases lying between them. The germline V gene encodes CDR1 KGHSH and CDR2 LQKENI. The CDR3 runs to 16 residues. As DNA, the CDR3 is TGTGCCAGCTCACCTGAGGGGAGCGGATCCTACAATGAGCAGTTCTTC. Its translation is CASSPEGSGSYNEQFF.